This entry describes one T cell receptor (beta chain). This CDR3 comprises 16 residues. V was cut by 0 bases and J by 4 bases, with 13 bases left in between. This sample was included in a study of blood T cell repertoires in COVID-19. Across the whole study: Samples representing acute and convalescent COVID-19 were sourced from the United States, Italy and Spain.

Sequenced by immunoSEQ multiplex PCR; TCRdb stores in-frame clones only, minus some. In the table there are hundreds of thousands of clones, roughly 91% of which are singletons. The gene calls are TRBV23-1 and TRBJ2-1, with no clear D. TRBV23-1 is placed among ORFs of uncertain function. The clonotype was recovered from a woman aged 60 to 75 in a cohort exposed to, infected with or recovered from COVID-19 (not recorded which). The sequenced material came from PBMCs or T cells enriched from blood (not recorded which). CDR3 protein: CASSQSVRPKYNEQFF. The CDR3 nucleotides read TGCGCCAGCAGTCAATCGGTGCGGCCTAAGTACAATGAGCAGTTCTTC.